What follows is one T cell receptor beta chain and its context. These data originate in a study of blood T cell repertoires in COVID-19. At the level of the study: Samples of COVID-19 (acute and convalescent) were obtained from the United States, Italy and Spain.

The data were produced by immunoSEQ multiplex PCR, yet TCRdb's version contains in-frame clones alone and is incomplete. Altogether 450,000 to 500,000 clones are present, about nine tenths being singletons, with the ten largest covering 0.7%. Trimming left V 3 bases short and J 0 bases short, with 14 bases between. Per the germline V gene, CDR1 is LGHDT and CDR2 is YNNKEL (reference sequence). The CDR3 loop spans 16 amino acids. Sequenced input: PBMCs or T cells enriched from blood (not recorded which). This TCR was recovered from a young woman who had recovered from COVID-19. The rearrangement uses TRBV3-1 (or the pseudogene TRBV3-2) and TRBJ1-2; no reliable D call. CDR3 amino acids: CASSHLSGGANYGYTF. The CDR3 DNA follows: TGTGCCAGCAGCCATCTCTCTGGCGGAGCTAACTATGGCTACACCTTC.